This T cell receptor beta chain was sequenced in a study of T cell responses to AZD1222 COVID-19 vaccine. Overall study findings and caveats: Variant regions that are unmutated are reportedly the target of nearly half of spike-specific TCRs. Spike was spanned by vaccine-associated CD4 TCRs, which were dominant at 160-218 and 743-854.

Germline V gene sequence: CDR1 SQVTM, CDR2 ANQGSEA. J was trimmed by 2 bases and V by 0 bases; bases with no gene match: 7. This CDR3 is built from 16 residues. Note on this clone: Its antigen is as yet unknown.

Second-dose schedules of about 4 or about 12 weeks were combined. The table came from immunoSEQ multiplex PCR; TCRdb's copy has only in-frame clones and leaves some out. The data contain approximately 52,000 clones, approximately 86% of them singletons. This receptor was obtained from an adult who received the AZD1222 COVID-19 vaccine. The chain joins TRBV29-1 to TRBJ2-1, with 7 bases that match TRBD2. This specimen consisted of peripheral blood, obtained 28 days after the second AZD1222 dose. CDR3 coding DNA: TGCAGCGTTGAAGAATCGAGCGGGATTACCTACAATGAGCAGTTCTTC. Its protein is CSVEESSGITYNEQFF.